These T cell receptor beta chains were read from a single sample in a study of T-cell memory formation after mild COVID-19. TCRdb itself ran the 5' RACE reads through MiXCR, one entry per CDR3 protein. The data show fewer than 350,000 distinct CDR3 sequences, approximately 7.6% seen once. The sample consisted of PBMCs or a T cell subset sorted from them (not recorded which). The receptors originated from a man aged 18-30 years who had mild COVID-19 (a few samples of this study predate the infection). Cell type and time point are not known. Both conserved end residues are part of each CDR3. Fields, in order: CDR3 protein, CDR3 DNA, D gene, V gene, J gene, clone size. D genes are given only for firm matches. The size of a clone is reported for some rows only, either as once, few or many, or as a class for expanded clones.

CDR3: CSTEGRPEAFF
DNA: TGCAGCACCGAAGGTCGCCCTGAAGCTTTCTTT
D: -
V: TRBV29-1
J: TRBJ1-1
size: few

CDR3: CASSQSGQNTEAFF
DNA: TGCGCCAGCAGCCAGTCGGGACAGAACACTGAAGCTTTCTTT
D: -
V: TRBV4-3
J: TRBJ1-1
size: few

CDR3: CASSKVGPGGGGEQFF
DNA: -
D: -
V: TRBV6-4
J: TRBJ2-1
size: few

CDR3: CASSLGSGSSTGELFF
DNA: TGTGCCAGCAGCTTAGGGTCGGGCTCCTCCACCGGGGAGCTGTTTTTT
D: -
V: TRBV7-2
J: TRBJ2-2
size: -

CDR3: CASSLSLQGRRGQPQHF
DNA: TGTGCCAGCAGCCTCTCTCTACAGGGGCGTCGGGGTCAGCCCCAGCATTTT
D: TRBD1
V: TRBV7-8
J: TRBJ1-5
size: few

CDR3: CASTTGLAGAYEQYF
DNA: TGTGCCAGCACTACGGGACTAGCGGGGGCCTACGAGCAGTACTTC
D: TRBD2
V: TRBV7-2
J: TRBJ2-7
size: many

CDR3: CSARAAAGGGDTQYF
DNA: TGCAGTGCTAGAGCGGCAGCGGGGGGGGGAGATACGCAGTATTTT
D: TRBD2
V: TRBV20-1
J: TRBJ2-3
size: few

CDR3: CSAFDTRLASRHNEQFF
DNA: TGCAGTGCTTTCGACACGCGACTAGCAAGTCGGCACAATGAGCAGTTCTTC
D: TRBD2
V: TRBV20-1
J: TRBJ2-1
size: -

CDR3: CASRLGDTQYF
DNA: TGTGCCAGCCGATTGGGGGATACGCAGTATTTT
D: -
V: TRBV27
J: TRBJ2-3
size: many

CDR3: CASSHRDRVDGYTF
DNA: TGTGCCAGCAGCCACCGGGACAGGGTCGATGGCTACACCTTC
D: TRBD1
V: TRBV7-2
J: TRBJ1-2
size: many

CDR3: CASTEDGGPTGRKAFF
DNA: TGTGCCAGCACCGAAGACGGGGGGCCGACGGGGAGGAAAGCTTTCTTT
D: -
V: TRBV7-9
J: TRBJ1-1
size: -

CDR3: CASSQEGRGNSPLHF
DNA: TGCGCCAGCAGCCAAGAGGGCAGGGGAAACTCACCCCTCCACTTT
D: -
V: TRBV4-1
J: TRBJ1-6
size: few

CDR3: CASSFPGTQYF
DNA: TGCGCCAGCAGCTTTCCAGGGACCCAGTACTTC
D: -
V: TRBV5-1
J: TRBJ2-5
size: many

CDR3: CSVSRMNTEAFF
DNA: TGCAGCGTTTCAAGAATGAACACTGAAGCTTTCTTT
D: -
V: TRBV29-1
J: TRBJ1-1
size: many

CDR3: CASSQDPPEGQDQPQHF
DNA: TGTGCCAGCAGCCAGGACCCACCAGAGGGTCAAGATCAGCCCCAGCATTTT
D: -
V: TRBV3-1
J: TRBJ1-5
size: few

CDR3: CASSSPSGGAPQGEQFF
DNA: TGTGCCAGCAGCTCGCCCTCAGGGGGTGCCCCTCAAGGAGAGCAGTTCTTC
D: TRBD1
V: TRBV11-3
J: TRBJ2-1
size: few

CDR3: CASSAHHQGSDQPQHF
DNA: TGCGCCAGCAGCGCCCACCATCAGGGATCAGATCAGCCCCAGCATTTT
D: -
V: TRBV4-1
J: TRBJ1-5
size: -

CDR3: CASRILGANVLTF
DNA: TGTGCCAGCAGGATTCTTGGGGCCAACGTCCTGACTTTC
D: -
V: TRBV6-5
J: TRBJ2-6
size: few

CDR3: CASSSYRVGGYTF
DNA: TGTGCCAGCAGCTCATACAGGGTGGGGGGCTACACCTTC
D: -
V: TRBV11-2
J: TRBJ1-2
size: few

CDR3: CASSSPTGTTGQFF
DNA: TGTGCCAGCAGTTCTCCGACAGGGACGACCGGGCAGTTCTTC
D: TRBD1
V: TRBV12-3/TRBV12-4
J: TRBJ2-1
size: many

CDR3: CASSAPQGYVAGNTIYF
DNA: TGTGCCAGCAGTGCACCTCAGGGTTACGTCGCTGGAAACACCATATATTTT
D: -
V: TRBV28
J: TRBJ1-3
size: -

CDR3: CASSSSGWTSGANVLTF
DNA: TGTGCCAGCTCGTCTAGCGGGTGGACTAGTGGGGCCAACGTCCTGACTTTC
D: TRBD2
V: TRBV7-9
J: TRBJ2-6
size: -

CDR3: CSAPLVNYGYTF
DNA: TGCAGTGCTCCCCTTGTAAACTATGGCTACACCTTC
D: -
V: TRBV20-1
J: TRBJ1-2
size: few

CDR3: CASSLVWGNGYEQYF
DNA: TGCGCCAGCAGCTTGGTTTGGGGGAACGGCTACGAGCAGTACTTC
D: -
V: TRBV5-1
J: TRBJ2-7
size: -

CDR3: CASRFPGQGGDYEQYF
DNA: TGTGCCAGCAGGTTCCCCGGACAGGGAGGTGACTACGAGCAGTACTTC
D: TRBD1
V: TRBV11-2
J: TRBJ2-7
size: few

CDR3: CASSFSGGVSYNEQFF
DNA: TGCGCCAGCAGCTTTAGCGGGGGGGTGTCCTACAATGAGCAGTTCTTC
D: TRBD2
V: TRBV5-1
J: TRBJ2-1
size: -

CDR3: CASSLDPRTDRQKETQYF
DNA: TGTGCCAGCAGCTTAGACCCTCGGACGGACCGTCAGAAGGAGACCCAGTACTTC
D: -
V: TRBV13
J: TRBJ2-5
size: -

CDR3: CASTRQGRTDTQYF
DNA: TGTGCCAGCACTAGACAGGGCCGCACAGATACGCAGTATTTT
D: TRBD1
V: TRBV27
J: TRBJ2-3
size: -

CDR3: CAISEVQGTRGTEAFF
DNA: TGTGCCATCAGTGAGGTGCAGGGGACGCGAGGGACTGAAGCTTTCTTT
D: -
V: TRBV10-3
J: TRBJ1-1
size: -

CDR3: CASSSRAPYEQYF
DNA: TGTGCCAGCAGCTCCCGAGCCCCCTACGAGCAGTACTTC
D: -
V: TRBV11-2
J: TRBJ2-7
size: few

CDR3: CASSVDGREFQPQHF
DNA: TGTGCCAGCAGCGTAGACGGGAGGGAGTTTCAGCCCCAGCATTTT
D: -
V: TRBV9
J: TRBJ1-5
size: few

CDR3: CASSPLGGSPQETQYF
DNA: TGTGCCAGCAGTCCTCTCGGGGGGTCACCGCAAGAGACCCAGTACTTC
D: TRBD2
V: TRBV6-5
J: TRBJ2-5
size: few

CDR3: CASSVAGGGEPQFF
DNA: TGTGCCAGCAGCGTAGCTGGTGGGGGCGAACCGCAGTTCTTC
D: -
V: TRBV9
J: TRBJ2-1
size: -

CDR3: CASSFGQGKTEAFF
DNA: TGTGCCAGCAGTTTTGGGCAGGGAAAGACTGAAGCTTTCTTT
D: -
V: TRBV28
J: TRBJ1-1
size: -

CDR3: CASSYGQGEAFF
DNA: TGTGCCAGCAGTTACGGACAGGGAGAGGCTTTCTTT
D: TRBD1
V: TRBV6-6
J: TRBJ1-1
size: few